These T cell receptor beta chains were read from a single sample in a study of blood T cells in healthy people across ages. TCRdb re-derived calls from the 5' RACE reads in MiXCR, one entry per CDR3 protein. The table has about 680,000 distinct CDR3 sequences, 49% seen once. The material sequenced was blood. These receptors were taken from a woman aged 60 to 75 in good health. Each CDR3 is given with its conserved first and last residue. A D gene is named only where the DNA matches it firmly. The size field is filled for only some rows; it gives once, few, many or a size class.

>-|once|TRBV7-2|TRBJ1-6
TGTGCCAGCAGCTTAAATCAAGGGGCGAATTCACCCCTCCACTTT
CASSLNQGANSPLHF
>TRBD2|-|TRBV24-1|TRBJ2-5
TGTGCCACCAGTGGGACTAGCGGGAGCAAAGAGACCCAGTACTTC
CATSGTSGSKETQYF
>-|few|TRBV3-1|TRBJ2-7
TGTGCCAGCAGCCAAGGGCAGCTCAACGAGCAGTACTTC
CASSQGQLNEQYF
>-|-|TRBV20-1|TRBJ2-1
TGCAGTGCTCCGATCCGGGTCACTAATGAGCAGTTCTTC
CSAPIRVTNEQFF
>-|many|TRBV28|TRBJ2-7
TGTGCCAGCAGTCTACGCGGGACCACTTCCTACGAGCAGTACTTC
CASSLRGTTSYEQYF
>-|-|TRBV12-3/TRBV12-4|TRBJ1-1
TGTGCCAGCAGTCGACTTGGACAGTCGAACACTGAAGCTTTCTTT
CASSRLGQSNTEAFF
>-|-|TRBV15|TRBJ2-1
TGTGCCACCAGCAGAGATTGGGGCTACAATGAGCAGTTCTTC
CATSRDWGYNEQFF
>-|-|TRBV6-5|TRBJ2-1
TGTGCCAGCAGGGAGGACCTAGCGGAGCAGTTCTTC
CASREDLAEQFF
>-|few|TRBV24-1|TRBJ2-6
TGTGCCACCAGTGAAGGAGGGGCTGGGGCCAACGTCCTGACTTTC
CATSEGGAGANVLTF
>-|-|TRBV9|TRBJ2-7
TGTGCCAGCAGCCCCCAGATTGAGCCGGTCTACGAGCAGTACTTC
CASSPQIEPVYEQYF
>-|-|TRBV29-1|TRBJ1-1
TGCAGCGTTGCCGGGGAGGGCGCTGAAGCTTTCTTT
CSVAGEGAEAFF
>-|-|TRBV5-6|TRBJ1-2
TGTGCCAGCAGCTTGGCCGAAACTAACTATGGCTACACCTTC
CASSLAETNYGYTF
>TRBD1|-|TRBV3-1|TRBJ2-5
TGTGCCAGCAGCCAAGAACCGGGACAGCAAGAGACCCAGTACTTC
CASSQEPGQQETQYF
>-|few|TRBV28|TRBJ1-2
TGTGCCAGCAGTTTTACTGGGGACGGCTACACCTTC
CASSFTGDGYTF
>-|-|TRBV6-6|TRBJ2-1
TGTGCCAGCAGGGCGGACGGAAGCTCCTACAATGAGCAGTTCTTC
CASRADGSSYNEQFF
>TRBD1|few|TRBV7-2|TRBJ2-3
TGTGCCACCGGCAGACAGGGGTACGCAGATACGCAGTATTTT
CATGRQGYADTQYF
>-|once|TRBV5-6|TRBJ2-6
TGTGCCAGCAGCTTGATGGCTGGGGCCAACGTCCCGACTTTC
CASSLMAGANVPTF
>-|-|TRBV29-1|TRBJ2-1
TGCAGCGCACCCAGTCAGGGGACGGAGCAGTTCTTC
CSAPSQGTEQFF
>-|-|TRBV5-1|TRBJ1-1
TGCGCCAGCAGCTCCAGGGGTATGAACACTGAAGCTTTCTTT
CASSSRGMNTEAFF
>-|few|TRBV12-3/TRBV12-4|TRBJ2-1
TGTGCCAGCACCTGGGGCTTGGTTGCCAATGAGCAGTTCTTC
CASTWGLVANEQFF